The T cell receptor beta chain under discussion was sequenced for a study of T cell responses to AZD1222 COVID-19 vaccine. The table came from immunoSEQ multiplex PCR; TCRdb's copy has only in-frame clones and leaves some out. This sample has tens of thousands of clones, with around nine tenths found just once. General study findings and limits: Repertoire sampling occurred only after the peak T cell response. As reported, nearly half of all spike-specific TCRs target variant regions that are unmutated.

Notes on this clone: Its cognate antigen is unknown.

This specimen was peripheral blood, taken on day 0 of AZD1222 vaccination. The origin of this receptor is an adult in good health.

The CDR3: CASSPFWAVATEAFF. The CDR3 nucleotides read TGTGCCAGCAGCCCATTTTGGGCGGTAGCCACTGAAGCTTTCTTT. This chain joins TRBV11-2 and TRBJ1-1; D ambiguous. Between the trimmed V and J ends, which lost 5 bases and 4 bases, there was a span of 17 bases. Per germline, CDR1 SGHAT and CDR2 FQNNGV. The CDR3 contains 15 residues.